This T cell receptor beta chain originates from a study of T cell responses to AZD1222 COVID-19 vaccine. Assay used: immunoSEQ multiplex PCR; TCRdb lists only in-frame clones, some missing. The repertoire holds roughly 270,000 clones, with approximately 94% as singletons. Concerning this clone itself: Antigen: not known.

CDR3 length equals 12 residues. Between the trimmed V and J ends, which lost 3 bases and 3 bases, there was a span of 8 bases. CDR1 and CDR2 (germline): SQVTM, ANQGSEA. Pooled in the analysis were second doses at about 4 or about 12 weeks. Study-wide results and caveats: Clonal diversity was possibly underestimated, and the donors were mostly white British, with more females. At study baseline, merely five or six AZD1222 recipients were seropositive. Repertoires were obtained solely post-peak T cell response.

This sequence joins TRBV29-1 and TRBJ2-5; D gene uncertain. The clonotype originates from an adult who received the AZD1222 COVID-19 vaccine. The input for sequencing was peripheral blood, taken 28 days after the second AZD1222 dose. Here the CDR3 DNA reads TGCAGCGTTGATTTTTCGGAAGAGACCCAGTACTTC. It yields the protein CSVDFSEETQYF.